This TCR beta chain was recorded in a study of blood T cell repertoires in COVID-19. Trimming took 0 bases from V and 0 from J, leaving 12 bases between them. CDR1 and CDR2 from the germline V gene are ENHRY and SYGVKD. CDR3 length: 18 residues. Sequencing used immunoSEQ multiplex PCR; TCRdb keeps in-frame clones, though not all of them. The sample shows roughly 200,000 clones, approximately 80% of them seen only once. The sequence was obtained from a woman aged 40 to 50 with COVID-19, enrolled during active disease. Material for sequencing was peripheral blood. The V gene is TRBV10-3, the J gene TRBJ1-6; unclear D gene. The CDR3 region is CAISESTRVSSYNSPLHF. In DNA form, the CDR3 reads TGTGCCATCAGTGAGTCGACTCGAGTAAGCTCCTATAATTCACCCCTCCACTTT.